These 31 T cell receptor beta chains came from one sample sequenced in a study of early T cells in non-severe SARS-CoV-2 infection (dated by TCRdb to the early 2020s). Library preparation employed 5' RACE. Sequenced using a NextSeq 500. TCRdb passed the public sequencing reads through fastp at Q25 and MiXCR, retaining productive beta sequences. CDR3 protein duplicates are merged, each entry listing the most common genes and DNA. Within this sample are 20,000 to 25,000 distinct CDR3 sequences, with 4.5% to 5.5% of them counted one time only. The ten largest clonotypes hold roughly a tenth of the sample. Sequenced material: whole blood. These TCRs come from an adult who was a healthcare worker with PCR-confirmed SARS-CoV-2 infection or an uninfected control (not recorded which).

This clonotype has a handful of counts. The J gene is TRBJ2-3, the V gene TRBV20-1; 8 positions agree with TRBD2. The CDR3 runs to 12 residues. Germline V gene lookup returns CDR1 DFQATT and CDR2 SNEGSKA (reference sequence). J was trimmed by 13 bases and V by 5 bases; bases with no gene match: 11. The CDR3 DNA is TGCAGTGCTTTCCCTGGACTAGCAAATAAGTATTTT. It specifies CSAFPGLANKYF.

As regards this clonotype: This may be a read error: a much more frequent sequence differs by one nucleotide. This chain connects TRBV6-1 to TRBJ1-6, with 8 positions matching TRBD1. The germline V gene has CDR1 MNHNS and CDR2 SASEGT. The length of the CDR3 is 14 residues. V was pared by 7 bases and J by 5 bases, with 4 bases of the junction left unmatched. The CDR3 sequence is CASNMTGDNSPLHF. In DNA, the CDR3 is TGTGCCAGCAACATGACAGGGGATAATTCACCCCTCCACTTT.

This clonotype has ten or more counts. CDR3 region: CATSDRGEETQYF. CDR3 nucleotide sequence: TGTGCCACCAGTGATAGGGGAGAAGAGACCCAGTACTTC. The V gene is TRBV24-1, the J gene TRBJ2-5; D may be TRBD1 or TRBD2 (5 bases each). Germline CDR1 is KGHDR and CDR2 is SFDVKD. This CDR3 is 13 amino acids long. The ends were cut back, 3 bases at V and 3 bases at J, with 7 bases in the middle.

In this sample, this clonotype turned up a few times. CDR3 in amino acids: CASSYGGNYEQYF. CDR3 nucleotide sequence: TGTGCCAGCAGTTACGGGGGTAACTACGAGCAGTACTTC. V gene TRBV27 combines with J gene TRBJ2-7, with D possibly TRBD2 on 6 matching bases. The CDR3 is 13 amino acids. Germline lookup yields CDR1 MNHEY and CDR2 SMNVEV (reference sequence). V was cut by 4 bases and J by 3 bases, with 10 bases left in between.

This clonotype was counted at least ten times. Here the CDR3 DNA reads TGTGCCAGCAGCCTGGGACAGGCTAGCGTGGCCCACACAGATACGCAGTATTTT. It specifies CASSLGQASVAHTDTQYF. The gene calls are TRBV11-3 and TRBJ2-3; 8 positions match TRBD1. The germline CDR1 and CDR2 sequences are SGHNT and YENEEA. V trimming: 5 bases; J trimming: 2 bases; junction bases outside the gene matches: 15. The CDR3 is 18 amino acids.

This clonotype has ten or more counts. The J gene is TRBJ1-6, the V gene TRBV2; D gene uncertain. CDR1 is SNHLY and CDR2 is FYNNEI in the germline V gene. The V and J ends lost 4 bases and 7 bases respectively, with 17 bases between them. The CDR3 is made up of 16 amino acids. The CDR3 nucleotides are TGTGCCAGCAGTGTCCTAGCGTCCGACGCCAATTCACCCCTCCACTTT. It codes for CASSVLASDANSPLHF.

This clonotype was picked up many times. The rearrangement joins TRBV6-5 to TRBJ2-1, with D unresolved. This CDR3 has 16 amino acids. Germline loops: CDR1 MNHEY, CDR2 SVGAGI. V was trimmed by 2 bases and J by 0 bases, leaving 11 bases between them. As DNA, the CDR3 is TGTGCCAGCAGTTACAACACCTTAAGCTCCTACAATGAGCAGTTCTTC. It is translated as CASSYNTLSSYNEQFF.

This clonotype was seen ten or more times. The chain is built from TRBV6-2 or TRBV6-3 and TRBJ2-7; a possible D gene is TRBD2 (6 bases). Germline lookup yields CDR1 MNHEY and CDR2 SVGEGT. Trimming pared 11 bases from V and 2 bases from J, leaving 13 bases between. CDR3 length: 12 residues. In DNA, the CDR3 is TGTGCCTGCTGGACTAACCCCTACGAGCAGTACGTC. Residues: CACWTNPYEQYV.

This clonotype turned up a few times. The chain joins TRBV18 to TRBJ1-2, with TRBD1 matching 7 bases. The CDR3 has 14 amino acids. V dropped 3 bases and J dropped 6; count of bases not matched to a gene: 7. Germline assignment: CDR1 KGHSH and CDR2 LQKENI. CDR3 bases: TGTGCCAGCTCACCTCTCGACAGGGACAATGGCTACACCTTC. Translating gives CASSPLDRDNGYTF.

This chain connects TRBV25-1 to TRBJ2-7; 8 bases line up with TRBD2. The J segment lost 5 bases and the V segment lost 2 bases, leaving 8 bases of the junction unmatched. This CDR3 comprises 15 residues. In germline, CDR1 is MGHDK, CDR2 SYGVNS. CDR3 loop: CASSEPGGFMDEQYF. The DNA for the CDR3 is TGTGCCAGCAGTGAACCGGGGGGGTTTATGGACGAGCAGTACTTC.

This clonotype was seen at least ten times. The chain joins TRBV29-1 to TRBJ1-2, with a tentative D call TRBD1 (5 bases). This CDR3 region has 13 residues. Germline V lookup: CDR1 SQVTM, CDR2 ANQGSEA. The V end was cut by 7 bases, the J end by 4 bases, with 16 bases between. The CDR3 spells CSAPDTAVYGYTF. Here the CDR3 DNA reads TGCAGCGCTCCGGACACGGCTGTCTATGGCTACACCTTC.

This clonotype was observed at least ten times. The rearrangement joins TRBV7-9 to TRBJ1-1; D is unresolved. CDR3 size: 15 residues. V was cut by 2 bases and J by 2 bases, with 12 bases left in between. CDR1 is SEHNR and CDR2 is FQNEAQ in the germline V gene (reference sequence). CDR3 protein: CASSLRSGVNTEAFF. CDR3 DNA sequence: TGTGCCAGCAGCTTAAGATCGGGAGTTAACACTGAAGCTTTCTTT.

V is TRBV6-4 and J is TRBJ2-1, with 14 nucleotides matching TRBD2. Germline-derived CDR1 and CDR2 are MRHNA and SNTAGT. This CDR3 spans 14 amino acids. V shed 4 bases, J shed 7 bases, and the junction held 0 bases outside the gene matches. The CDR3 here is CASSGLAGGNEQFF. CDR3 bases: TGTGCCAGCAGTGGACTAGCGGGAGGGAATGAGCAGTTCTTC.

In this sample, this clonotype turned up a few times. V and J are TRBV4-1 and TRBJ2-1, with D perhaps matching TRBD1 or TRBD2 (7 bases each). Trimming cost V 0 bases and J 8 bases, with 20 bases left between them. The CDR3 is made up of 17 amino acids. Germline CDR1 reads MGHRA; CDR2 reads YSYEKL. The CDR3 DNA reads TGCGCCAGCAGCCAAGACCTCGACAGGGAGGGGGAGGATGAGCAGTTCTTC. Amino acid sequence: CASSQDLDREGEDEQFF.

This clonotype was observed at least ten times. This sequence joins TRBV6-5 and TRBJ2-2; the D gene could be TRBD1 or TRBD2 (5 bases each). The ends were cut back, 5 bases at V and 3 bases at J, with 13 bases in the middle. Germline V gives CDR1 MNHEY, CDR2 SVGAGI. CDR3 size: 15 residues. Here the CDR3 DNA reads TGTGCCAGCAGTACCGGGACCTCTGACACCGGGGAGCTGTTTTTT. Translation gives CASSTGTSDTGELFF.

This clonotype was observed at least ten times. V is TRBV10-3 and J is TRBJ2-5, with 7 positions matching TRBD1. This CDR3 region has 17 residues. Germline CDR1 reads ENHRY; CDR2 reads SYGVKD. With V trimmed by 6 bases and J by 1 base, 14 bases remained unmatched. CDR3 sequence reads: CAISAAYPGQIQETQYF. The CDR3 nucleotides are TGTGCCATCAGCGCCGCTTACCCGGGACAGATCCAAGAGACCCAGTACTTC.

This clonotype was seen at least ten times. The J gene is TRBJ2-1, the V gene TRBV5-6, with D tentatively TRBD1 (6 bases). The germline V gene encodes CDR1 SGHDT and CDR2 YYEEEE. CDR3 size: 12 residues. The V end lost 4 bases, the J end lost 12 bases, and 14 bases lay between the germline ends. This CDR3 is CASSRSGGWQFF. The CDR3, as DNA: TGTGCCAGCAGCCGGAGTGGGGGCTGGCAGTTCTTC. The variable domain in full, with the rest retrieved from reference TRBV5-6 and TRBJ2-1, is DAGVTQSPTHLIKTRGQQVTLRCSPKSGHDTVSWYQQALGQGPQFIFQYYEEEERQRGNFPDRFSGHQFPNYSSELNVNALLLGDSALYLCASSRSGGWQFFGPGTRLTVL.

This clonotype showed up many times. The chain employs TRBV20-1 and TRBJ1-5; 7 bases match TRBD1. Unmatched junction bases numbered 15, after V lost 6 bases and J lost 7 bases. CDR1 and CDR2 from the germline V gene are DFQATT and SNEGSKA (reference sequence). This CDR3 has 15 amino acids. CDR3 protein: CSAQRGGPRGQPQHF. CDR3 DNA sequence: TGCAGTGCCCAGAGAGGGGGCCCTCGGGGACAGCCCCAGCATTTT.

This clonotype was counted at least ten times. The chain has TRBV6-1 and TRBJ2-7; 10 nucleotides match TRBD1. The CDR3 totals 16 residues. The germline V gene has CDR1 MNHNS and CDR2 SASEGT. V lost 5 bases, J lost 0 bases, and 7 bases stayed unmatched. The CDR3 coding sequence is TGTGCCAGCAGTCCGATCCGGGACAGGGGCTCCTACGAGCAGTACGTC. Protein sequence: CASSPIRDRGSYEQYV.

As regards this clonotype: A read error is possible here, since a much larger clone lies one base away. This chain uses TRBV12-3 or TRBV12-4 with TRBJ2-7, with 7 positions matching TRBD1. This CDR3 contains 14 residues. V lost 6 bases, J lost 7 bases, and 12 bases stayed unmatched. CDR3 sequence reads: CASRWGQMLGEQYF. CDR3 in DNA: TGTGCCAGCAGATGGGGACAGATGCTGGGAGAGCAGTACTTC.

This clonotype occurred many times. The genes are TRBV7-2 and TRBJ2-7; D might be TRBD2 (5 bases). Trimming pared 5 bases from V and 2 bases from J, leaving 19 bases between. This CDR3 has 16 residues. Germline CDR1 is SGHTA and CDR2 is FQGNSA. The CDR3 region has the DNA TGTGCCAGCAGCCCCATCCGGCGGGTAGGCGCCTACGAGCAGTACTTC. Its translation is CASSPIRRVGAYEQYF.

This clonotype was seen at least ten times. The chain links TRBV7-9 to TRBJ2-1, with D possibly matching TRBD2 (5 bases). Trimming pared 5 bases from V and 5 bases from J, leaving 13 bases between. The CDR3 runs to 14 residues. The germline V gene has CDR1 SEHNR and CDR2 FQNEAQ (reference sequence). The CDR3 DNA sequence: TGTGCCAGCAGCCCAAGTGGACTCGACAATGAGCAGTTCTTC. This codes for CASSPSGLDNEQFF.

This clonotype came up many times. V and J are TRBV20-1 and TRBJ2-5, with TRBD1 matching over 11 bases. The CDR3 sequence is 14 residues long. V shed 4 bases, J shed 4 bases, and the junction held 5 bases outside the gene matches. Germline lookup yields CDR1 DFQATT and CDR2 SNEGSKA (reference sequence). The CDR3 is CSAKGQGERETQYF. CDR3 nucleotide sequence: TGCAGTGCTAAGGGACAGGGGGAACGAGAGACCCAGTACTTC.

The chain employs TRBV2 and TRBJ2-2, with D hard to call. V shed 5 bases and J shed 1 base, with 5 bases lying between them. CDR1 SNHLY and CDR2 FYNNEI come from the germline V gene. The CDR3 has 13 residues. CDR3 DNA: TGTGCCAGCAGTCGGCAGAACACCGGGGAGCTGTTTTTT. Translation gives CASSRQNTGELFF.

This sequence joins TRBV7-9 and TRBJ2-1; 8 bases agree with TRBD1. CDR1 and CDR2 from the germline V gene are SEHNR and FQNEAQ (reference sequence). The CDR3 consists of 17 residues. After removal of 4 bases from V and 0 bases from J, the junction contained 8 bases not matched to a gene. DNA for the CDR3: TGTGCCAGCAGCTCCGGAACAGGGGGAGGCTCCTACAATGAGCAGTTCTTC. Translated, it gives CASSSGTGGGSYNEQFF. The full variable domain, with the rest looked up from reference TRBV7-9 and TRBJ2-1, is DTGVSQNPRHKITKRGQNVTFRCDPISEHNRLYWYRQTLGQGPEFLTYFQNEAQLEKSRLLSDRFSAERPKGSFSTLEIQRTEQGDSAMYLCASSSGTGGGSYNEQFFGPGTRLTVL.

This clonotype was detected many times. The CDR3 DNA is TGCAGTGCTAGAGACTCGGCAGACCGGGAGTTCAATGAGCAGTTCTTC. Residues: CSARDSADREFNEQFF. This chain links TRBV20-1 with TRBJ2-1; possibly TRBD2 for D (6 bases). This CDR3 has 16 amino acids. Germline CDR1 and CDR2: DFQATT and SNEGSKA (reference sequence). The V end was cut by 0 bases, the J end by 6 bases, with 18 bases between.

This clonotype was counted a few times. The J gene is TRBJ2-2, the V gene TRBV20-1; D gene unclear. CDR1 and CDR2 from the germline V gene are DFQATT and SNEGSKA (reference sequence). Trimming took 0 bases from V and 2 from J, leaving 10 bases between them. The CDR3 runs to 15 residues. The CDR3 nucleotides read TGCAGTGCTAGAGATCGCCTAGATAACACCGGGGAGCTGTTTTTT. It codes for CSARDRLDNTGELFF.

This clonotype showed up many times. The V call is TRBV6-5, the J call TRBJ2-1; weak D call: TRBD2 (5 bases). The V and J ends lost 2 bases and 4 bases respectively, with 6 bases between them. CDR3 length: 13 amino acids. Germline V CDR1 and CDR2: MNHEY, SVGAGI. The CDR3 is CASSYTSYNEQFF. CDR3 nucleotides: TGTGCCAGCAGTTACACTAGTTACAATGAGCAGTTCTTC.

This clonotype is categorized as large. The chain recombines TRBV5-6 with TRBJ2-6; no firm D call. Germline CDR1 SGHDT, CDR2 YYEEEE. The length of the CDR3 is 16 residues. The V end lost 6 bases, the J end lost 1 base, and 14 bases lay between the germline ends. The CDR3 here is CASIPLGYSGANVLTF. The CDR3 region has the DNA TGTGCCAGCATCCCCCTAGGGTATTCTGGGGCCAACGTCCTGACTTTC. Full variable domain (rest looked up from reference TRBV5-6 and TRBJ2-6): DAGVTQSPTHLIKTRGQQVTLRCSPKSGHDTVSWYQQALGQGPQFIFQYYEEEERQRGNFPDRFSGHQFPNYSSELNVNALLLGDSALYLCASIPLGYSGANVLTFGAGSRLTVL.

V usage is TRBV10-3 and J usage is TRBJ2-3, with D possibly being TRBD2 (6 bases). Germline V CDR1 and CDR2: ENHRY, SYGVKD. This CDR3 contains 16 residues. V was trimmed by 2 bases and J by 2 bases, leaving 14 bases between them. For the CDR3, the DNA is TGTGCCATCAGTGAGGACATAGCGGATAACACAGATACGCAGTATTTT. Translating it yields CAISEDIADNTDTQYF.

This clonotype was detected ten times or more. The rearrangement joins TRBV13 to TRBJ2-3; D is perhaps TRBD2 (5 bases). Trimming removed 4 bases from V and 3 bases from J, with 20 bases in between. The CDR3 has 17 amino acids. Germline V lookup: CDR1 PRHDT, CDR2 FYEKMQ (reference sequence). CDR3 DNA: TGTGCCAGCAGCTCACGACCCCAGGACTGGGTTACAGATACGCAGTATTTT. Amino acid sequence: CASSSRPQDWVTDTQYF.